Presented here are 11 T cell receptor beta chains from one specimen sequenced in a study of cytomegalovirus exposure and HLA in healthy donors (dated by TCRdb to 2015 to 2018). The library relied on the immunoSEQ multiplex PCR assay. For the multiplex PCR, a mixture combining 60 forward primers for TCR Vbeta segments and 13 reverse primers for TCR Jbeta segments was used. TCRdb limited this immuneACCESS table to in-frame rearrangements with V and J called. A share of clones is missing; checked studies link under half to unresolved V genes, and the rest is unexplained. The sample table shows about 100,000 clones, and around 72% are seen once. The ten largest clonotypes hold 13% to 15% of the sample. The sequenced sample was PBMCs. The receptors shown here come from a male donor in good health and CMV-seropositive.

This clone has only a few counts. The chain employs TRBV25-1 and TRBJ1-5; D unclear. CDR3 length: 17 amino acids. Trimming left V 1 base short and J 3 bases short, with 16 bases between. Germline V gene data show CDR1 as MGHDK and CDR2 as SYGVNS. The CDR3 sequence is CASSESSVDHYNQPQHF. CDR3 DNA sequence: TGTGCCAGCAGTGAATCTTCCGTCGACCACTACAATCAGCCCCAGCATTTT.

This chain connects TRBV7-3 to TRBJ2-7; 8 bases match TRBD1. This CDR3 is 14 amino acids long. V gave up 5 bases and J gave up 5 bases; unmatched junction bases: 8. Germline values: CDR1 SGHTA, CDR2 FQGTGA. The CDR3 region is CASSPDRENHEQYF. CDR3 coding DNA: TGTGCCAGCAGCCCGGACAGGGAGAACCACGAGCAGTACTTC.

This chain links TRBV4-1 with TRBJ2-5, with D possibly matching TRBD2 (6 bases). CDR3 length: 14 amino acids. Germline loops: CDR1 MGHRA, CDR2 YSYEKL. V was cut by 3 bases and J by 3 bases, with 11 bases left in between. This CDR3 is CASSHLGLKETQYF. Here the CDR3 DNA reads TGCGCCAGCAGCCACCTGGGACTTAAAGAGACCCAGTACTTC.

The chain employs TRBV19 and TRBJ2-2, with 8 positions matching TRBD2. Germline V lookup: CDR1 LNHDA, CDR2 SQIVND (reference sequence). This CDR3 region has 14 residues. V lost 3 bases to trimming and J lost 7 bases; unmatched junction nucleotides: 4. The CDR3 bases are TGTGCCAGTAGTATCGGGGGGGTTGACGGGGAGCTGTTTTTT. Protein product: CASSIGGVDGELFF.

This clone was picked up one time. V is TRBV11-2 and J is TRBJ1-2; possibly TRBD1 for D (6 bases). V shed 5 bases and J shed 4 bases, with 20 bases lying between them. Germline-derived CDR1 and CDR2 are SGHAT and FQNNGV. The CDR3 loop spans 16 amino acids. The CDR3 is CASSRSGQIQAYGYTF. CDR3 DNA: TGTGCCAGCAGCCGCTCCGGACAGATCCAAGCCTATGGCTACACCTTC.

This clone was counted between two and nine times. V gene TRBV5-1 combines with J gene TRBJ1-4; D perhaps matches TRBD1 (5 bases). The germline V gene has CDR1 SGHRS and CDR2 YFSETQ. Trimming stripped 1 base from V and 8 bases from J, with 12 bases between. CDR3 length: 14 amino acids. The CDR3 nucleotides read TGCGCCAGCAGCTTGTTTGGAGGGGAAGAAAAACTGTTTTTT. The encoded protein is CASSLFGGEEKLFF.

J is TRBJ1-2 and V is TRBV5-4; the D is unclear. Trimming removed 2 bases from V and 5 bases from J, with 4 bases in between. The CDR3 contains 11 residues. Germline assignment: CDR1 SGHNT and CDR2 YYREEE (reference sequence). In DNA, the CDR3 is TGTGCCAGCAGCTTCCTTTATGGCTACACCTTC. Translated: CASSFLYGYTF.

This clone showed up just a few times. The gene calls are TRBV2 and TRBJ1-2; D unclear. The CDR3 covers 14 residues. V lost 7 bases and J 8 bases, leaving 20 bases between the germline ends. Germline values: CDR1 SNHLY, CDR2 FYNNEI. The chain's CDR3 is CASTQLTASGGYTF. DNA of the CDR3: TGTGCCAGCACCCAATTAACGGCTTCAGGCGGCTACACCTTC.

This rearrangement joins TRBV10-2 to TRBJ2-3; 13 bases match TRBD2. Unmatched junction bases numbered 3, after V lost 3 bases and J lost 3 bases. Germline V gene lookup returns CDR1 WSHSY and CDR2 SAAADI. CDR3 size: 16 residues. The CDR3 DNA reads TGCGCCAGCAGTGAAACTAGCGGGGGGGGAACAGATACGCAGTATTTT. Its translation: CASSETSGGGTDTQYF.

The chain recombines TRBV28 with TRBJ2-7; D is undetermined. The CDR3 is made up of 15 amino acids. CDR1 and CDR2 (germline): MDHEN, SYDVKM. V was pared by 2 bases and J by 0 bases, with 11 bases between. The CDR3 DNA is TGTGCCAGCAGTTTAATTCCCGACAACTCCTACGAGCAGTACTTC. This translates into CASSLIPDNSYEQYF.

The count of this clone is one. Other nucleotide sequences from this sample produce the same CDR3. CDR3 amino acids: CTSSQDGRGGYEQYF. In DNA form, the CDR3 reads TGCACCAGCAGCCAAGATGGAAGAGGGGGATACGAGCAGTACTTC. V usage is TRBV1 and J usage is TRBJ2-7; whether TRBD1, the table's D call, matches the DNA was not checked. TRBV1 is designated a pseudogene. CDR3 size: 15 residues.